This T cell receptor beta chain stems from a study of immune evolution from preneoplasia to lung adenocarcinoma. Findings and caveats of the study: Top clone frequencies peaked in normal lung, apparently declining through invasive adenocarcinoma. Later-stage lesions appeared to have more T cells, more diversity, less clonality.

Using immunoSEQ multiplex PCR, the repertoire was profiled, and TCRdb retains in-frame clones only, with some absent. The sample yields several thousand clones, about 75% seen once. The length of the CDR3 is 15 residues. CDR1 and CDR2 (germline): SGDLS, YYNGEE. Trimming at V came to 4 bases and at J to 5 bases, leaving 8 bases not matched to a gene. Concerning this clone itself: Its antigen is not identified.

Resections took place in Japan or China from about 2014 to 2017. Macro-dissection enriched premalignant or tumor cells before nucleic acid extraction. This chain joins TRBV9 and TRBJ2-5; 10 bases match TRBD2. This TCR derives from a person aged 60-79 years with lung adenocarcinoma. Sequencing was carried out using FFPE minimally invasive lung adenocarcinoma tissue. The CDR3 DNA sequence: TGTGCCAGCAGCATTGGGACTAGCGCGTGGGAGACCCAGTACTTC. Amino acids: CASSIGTSAWETQYF. The variable domain in full, completed from reference TRBV9 and TRBJ2-5, reads DSGVTQTPKHLITATGQRVTLRCSPRSGDLSVYWYQQSLDQGLQFLIQYYNGEERAKGNILERFSAQQFPDLHSELNLSSLELGDSALYFCASSIGTSAWETQYFGPGTRLLVL.